Detailed here is one TCR beta chain. Its cognate antigen has yet to be identified. No base quality information exists; no much larger clone differs at one position. The source of the sample is a study of blood T cell repertoires in COVID-19 (dated by TCRdb to 2020 to 2021). Notes on the research overall: Samples from collaborators originated in the United States, Italy and Spain and spanned both the acute and convalescent phases of COVID-19. A freely available public database, intended as a resource for researchers studying the immune response to SARS-CoV-2, is where the repertoires were released. The dataset comprised deeply sampled blood TCRbeta repertoires from subjects exposed to, actively infected with, or recovered from COVID-19. The material from the prospective study consisted of cDNA or gDNA derived from T cells, B-cell-depleted T cells, or PBMCs. Sample metadata almost always included a de-identified subject ID, COVID-19 status, age in years and sex. Where available, HLA class I and class II types were obtained from metadata supplied by the sample provider rather than from assay-based typing. The samples were drawn from the first 160 participants of the ongoing ImmuneRACE study and from some 1,300 subjects provided by 6 global collaborators.

Participants in the prospective study were enrolled through a virtual design, were aged roughly 18 to 90 years, and lived in roughly 24 United States geographic areas. In the prospective study, cohorts were assigned on the basis of participant-reported clinical history obtained from a screening survey and a study questionnaire. In the prospective study, whole blood, serum and a nasopharyngeal or oropharyngeal swab were collected from each participant by mobile phlebotomists. Over an approximately 2-month period, participants in the prospective study had the option of providing additional blood draws and questionnaires. Before DNA extraction, prospective study blood samples were shipped either frozen or at room temperature. The immunoSEQ Assay, a bias-controlled multiplex PCR, was used to amplify TCRbeta CDR3 regions from genomic DNA. Per the authors' processing: The number of nucleated cells in each sample was estimated by amplification of reference gene primers within the assay. To quantify the absolute abundance of each unique TCRbeta CDR3 rearrangement, sequence reads were collapsed and filtered. For each sample, productive Simpson clonality was calculated as the square root of Simpson's diversity index across productive rearrangements. TCRdb holds this immuneACCESS table with in-frame rearrangements only. Some clones are missing; in checked studies, unresolved V genes explain under half, and the rest has no known cause. The V and J calls and the clone size are those of that table, but D and trimming were determined from the DNA. This sample has about 400,000 clones in its table, and around 90% of those were observed once. Roughly 2% of the sample comes from the top ten.

CDR1 and CDR2, per the germline V gene, are MNHEY and SVGAGI. V is cut by 6 bases and J by 0 bases, and the space between the germline ends is 9 bases. Including the terminal cysteine and phenylalanine, the CDR3 comprises 14 residues. Kept here is only the CDR3 DNA, which spans 42 bases and is read in frame from base 1. Overall results and qualifications from the work: The quantity of clinical and demographic metadata differed by source and by participant and was supplied without curation.

This TCR was recovered from a woman between 35 and 50 years old with acute COVID-19. The sequence joins TRBV6-5 to TRBJ1-5; 5 matching bases give a weak D call of TRBD1. Material for sequencing was PBMCs or T cells enriched from blood (not recorded which). The DNA sequence follows: TGTGCCAGCAGAACTACAGGTAGCAATCAGCCCCAGCATTTT. It translates to CASRTTGSNQPQHF.